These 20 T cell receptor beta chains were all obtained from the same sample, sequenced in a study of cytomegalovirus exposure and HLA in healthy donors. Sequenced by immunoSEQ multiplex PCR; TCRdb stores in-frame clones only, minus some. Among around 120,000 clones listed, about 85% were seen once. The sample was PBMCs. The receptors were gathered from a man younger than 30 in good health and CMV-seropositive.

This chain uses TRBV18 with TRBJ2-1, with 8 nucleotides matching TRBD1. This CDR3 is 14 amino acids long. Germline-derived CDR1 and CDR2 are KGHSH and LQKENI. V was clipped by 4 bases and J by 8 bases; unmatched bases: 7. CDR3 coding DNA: TGTGCCAGCTCACTTATGACAGGGGATGATGAGCAGTTCTTC. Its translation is CASSLMTGDDEQFF.

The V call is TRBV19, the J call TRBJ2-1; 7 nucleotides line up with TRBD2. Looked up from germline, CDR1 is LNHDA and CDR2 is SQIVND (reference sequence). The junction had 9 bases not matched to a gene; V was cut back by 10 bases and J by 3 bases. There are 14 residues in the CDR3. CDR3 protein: CATSGSGDYNEQFF. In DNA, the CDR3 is TGTGCCACCTCGGGGAGCGGGGACTACAATGAGCAGTTCTTC.

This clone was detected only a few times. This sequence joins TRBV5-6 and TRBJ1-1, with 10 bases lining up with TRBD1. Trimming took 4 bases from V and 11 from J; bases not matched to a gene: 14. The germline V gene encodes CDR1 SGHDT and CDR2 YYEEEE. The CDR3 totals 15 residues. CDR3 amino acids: CASSLGQGGTLGAFF. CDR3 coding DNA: TGTGCCAGCAGCCTAGGACAGGGGGGGACCCTAGGGGCTTTCTTT.

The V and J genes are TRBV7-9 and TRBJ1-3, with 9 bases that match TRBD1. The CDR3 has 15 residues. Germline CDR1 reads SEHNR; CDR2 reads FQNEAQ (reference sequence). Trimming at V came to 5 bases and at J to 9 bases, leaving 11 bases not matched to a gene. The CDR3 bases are TGTGCCAGCAGCGCCACAGGGGGCACCAGGGGCACCATATATTTT. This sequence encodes CASSATGGTRGTIYF.

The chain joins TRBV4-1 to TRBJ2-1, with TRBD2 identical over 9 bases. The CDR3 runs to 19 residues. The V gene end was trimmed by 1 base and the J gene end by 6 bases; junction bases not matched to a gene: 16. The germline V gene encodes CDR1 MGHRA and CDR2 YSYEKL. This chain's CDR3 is CASSQGVLVVAGEPNEQFF. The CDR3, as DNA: TGCGCCAGCAGCCAAGGGGTGTTGGTCGTAGCGGGGGAACCCAATGAGCAGTTCTTC.

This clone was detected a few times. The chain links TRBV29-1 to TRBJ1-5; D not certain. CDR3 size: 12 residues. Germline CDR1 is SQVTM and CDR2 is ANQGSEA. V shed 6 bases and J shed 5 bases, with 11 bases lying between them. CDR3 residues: CSVMDGDQPQHF. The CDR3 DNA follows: TGCAGCGTCATGGACGGGGATCAGCCCCAGCATTTT.

The CDR3 loop reads CASSYDRNMNTEAFF. The CDR3 nucleotides read TGTGCCAGCAGTTACGACAGGAACATGAACACTGAAGCTTTCTTT. The chain recombines TRBV6-5 with TRBJ1-1; a possible D gene is TRBD1 (6 bases). Germline CDR1 MNHEY, CDR2 SVGAGI. V lost 2 bases, J lost 0 bases, and 10 bases lay in between. The CDR3 consists of 15 residues.

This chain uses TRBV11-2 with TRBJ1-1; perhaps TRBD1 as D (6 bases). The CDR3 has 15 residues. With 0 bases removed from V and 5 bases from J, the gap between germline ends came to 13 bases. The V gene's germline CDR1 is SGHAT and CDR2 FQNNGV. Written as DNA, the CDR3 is TGTGCCAGCAGCTTAGAATCGGGGGGCTGGACTGAAGCTTTCTTT. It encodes CASSLESGGWTEAFF. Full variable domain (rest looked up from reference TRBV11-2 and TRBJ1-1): EAGVAQSPRYKIIEKRQSVAFWCNPISGHATLYWYQQILGQGPKLLIQFQNNGVVDDSQLPKDRFSAERLKGVDSTLKIQPAKLEDSAVYLCASSLESGGWTEAFFGQGTRLTVV.

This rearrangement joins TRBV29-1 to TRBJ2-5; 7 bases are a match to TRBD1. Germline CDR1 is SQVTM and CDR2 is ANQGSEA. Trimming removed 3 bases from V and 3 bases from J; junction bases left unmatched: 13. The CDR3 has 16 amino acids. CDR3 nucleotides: TGCAGCGTTGATCAGGGACAGTCAGGACCTGAAGAGACCCAGTACTTC. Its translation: CSVDQGQSGPEETQYF.

Here the CDR3 DNA reads TGTGCCAGTAGTATCCGGTATAGCAATCAGCCCCAGCATTTT. Its translation is CASSIRYSNQPQHF. V usage is TRBV19 and J usage is TRBJ1-5; D is uncertain. V was clipped by 3 bases and J by 0 bases, with 6 bases between them. The CDR3 loop spans 14 amino acids. Germline V gene sequence: CDR1 LNHDA, CDR2 SQIVND (reference sequence).

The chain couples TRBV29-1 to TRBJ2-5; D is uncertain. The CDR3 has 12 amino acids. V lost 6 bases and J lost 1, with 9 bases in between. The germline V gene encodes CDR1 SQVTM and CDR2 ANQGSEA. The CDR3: CSVRLLQETQYF. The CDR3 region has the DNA TGCAGCGTGCGACTGCTCCAAGAGACCCAGTACTTC.

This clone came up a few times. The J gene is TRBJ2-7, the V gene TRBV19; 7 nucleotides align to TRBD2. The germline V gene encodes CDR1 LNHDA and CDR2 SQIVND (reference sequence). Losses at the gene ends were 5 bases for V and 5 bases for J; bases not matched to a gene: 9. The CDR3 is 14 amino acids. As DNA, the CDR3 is TGTGCCAGTAGTCCCGGACTAGGTCTCCACGAGCAGTACTTC. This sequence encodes CASSPGLGLHEQYF.

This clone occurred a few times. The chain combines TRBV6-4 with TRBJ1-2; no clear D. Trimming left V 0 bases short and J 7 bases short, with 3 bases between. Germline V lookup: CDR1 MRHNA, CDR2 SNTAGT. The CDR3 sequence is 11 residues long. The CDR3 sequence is CASSDSSGYTF. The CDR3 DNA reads TGTGCCAGCAGTGACTCGAGTGGCTACACCTTC.

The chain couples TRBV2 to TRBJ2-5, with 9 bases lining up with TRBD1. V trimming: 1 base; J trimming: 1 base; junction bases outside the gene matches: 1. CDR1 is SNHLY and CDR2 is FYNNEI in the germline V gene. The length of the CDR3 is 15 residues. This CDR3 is CASSEVTGGQETQYF. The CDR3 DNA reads TGTGCCAGCAGTGAAGTGACAGGGGGCCAAGAGACCCAGTACTTC. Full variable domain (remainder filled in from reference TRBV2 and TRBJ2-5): EPEVTQTPSHQVTQMGQEVILRCVPISNHLYFYWYRQILGQKVEFLVSFYNNEISEKSEIFDDQFSVERPDGSNFTLKIRSTKLEDSAMYFCASSEVTGGQETQYFGPGTRLLVL.

In nucleotides, the CDR3 is TGTGCCAGCAGCGGACGGGACTCACAAAGCAATCAGCCCCAGCATTTT. Protein product: CASSGRDSQSNQPQHF. The gene calls are TRBV25-1 and TRBJ1-5, with D possibly being TRBD1 (5 bases). In germline, CDR1 is MGHDK, CDR2 SYGVNS. The CDR3 has 16 residues. The V gene lost 6 bases and the J gene lost 1 base, with 16 bases spanning the gap.

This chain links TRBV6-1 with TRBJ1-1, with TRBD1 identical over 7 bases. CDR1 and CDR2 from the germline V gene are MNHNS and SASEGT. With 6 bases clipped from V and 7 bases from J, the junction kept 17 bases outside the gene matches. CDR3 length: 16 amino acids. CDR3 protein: CASREPLRGREYEAFF. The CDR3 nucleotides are TGTGCCAGCAGGGAACCCTTAAGGGGGCGTGAATATGAAGCTTTCTTT.

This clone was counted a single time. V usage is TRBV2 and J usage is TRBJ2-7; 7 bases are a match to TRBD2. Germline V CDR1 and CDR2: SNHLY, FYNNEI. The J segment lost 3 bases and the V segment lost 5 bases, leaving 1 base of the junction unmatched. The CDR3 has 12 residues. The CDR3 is CASSPGGYEQYF. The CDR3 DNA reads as TGTGCCAGCAGTCCGGGGGGCTACGAGCAGTACTTC.

The CDR3 loop reads CASSIGGQFGQPQHF. Here the CDR3 DNA reads TGTGCCAGTAGTATAGGAGGACAGTTTGGTCAGCCCCAGCATTTT. The chain links TRBV19 to TRBJ1-5; a possible D gene is TRBD1 (6 bases). This CDR3 has 15 amino acids. Looked up from germline, CDR1 is LNHDA and CDR2 is SQIVND (reference sequence). Trimming took 1 base from V and 6 from J, leaving 13 bases between them.

The CDR3 here is CASSQGVAENNEQFF. CDR3 in DNA: TGTGCCAGCAGCCAAGGCGTGGCGGAAAACAATGAGCAGTTCTTC. This rearrangement joins TRBV4-2 to TRBJ2-1; no reliable D call. Germline lookup yields CDR1 LGHNA and CDR2 YNFKEQ. The CDR3 length is 15 residues. The ends were cut back, 1 base at V and 5 bases at J, with 12 bases in the middle.

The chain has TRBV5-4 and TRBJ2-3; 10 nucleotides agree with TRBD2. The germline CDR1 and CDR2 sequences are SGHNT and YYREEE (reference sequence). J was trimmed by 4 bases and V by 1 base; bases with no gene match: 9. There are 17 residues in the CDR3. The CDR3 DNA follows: TGTGCCAGCAGCTTGAGGCCGGGACTAGCGATCGCAGATACGCAGTATTTT. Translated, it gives CASSLRPGLAIADTQYF. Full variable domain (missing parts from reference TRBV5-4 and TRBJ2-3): ETGVTQSPTHLIKTRGQQVTLRCSSQSGHNTVSWYQQALGQGPQFIFQYYREEENGRGNFPPRFSGLQFPNYSSELNVNALELDDSALYLCASSLRPGLAIADTQYFGPGTRLTVL.